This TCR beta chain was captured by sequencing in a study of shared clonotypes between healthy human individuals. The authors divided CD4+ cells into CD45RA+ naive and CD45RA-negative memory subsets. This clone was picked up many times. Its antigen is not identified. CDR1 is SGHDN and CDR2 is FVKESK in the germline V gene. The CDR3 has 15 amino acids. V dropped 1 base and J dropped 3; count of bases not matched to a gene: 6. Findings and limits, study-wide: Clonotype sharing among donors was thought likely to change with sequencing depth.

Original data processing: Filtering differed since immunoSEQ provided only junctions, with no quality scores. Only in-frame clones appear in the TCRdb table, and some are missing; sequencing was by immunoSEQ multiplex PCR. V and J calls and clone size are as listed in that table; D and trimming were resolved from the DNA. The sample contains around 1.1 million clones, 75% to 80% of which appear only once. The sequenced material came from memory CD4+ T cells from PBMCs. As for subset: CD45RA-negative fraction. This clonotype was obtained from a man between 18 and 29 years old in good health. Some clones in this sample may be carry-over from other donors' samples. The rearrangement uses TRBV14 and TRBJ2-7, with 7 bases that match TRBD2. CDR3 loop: CASSQGFGDYYEQYF. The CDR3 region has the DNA TGTGCCAGCAGCCAAGGGTTTGGGGACTACTACGAGCAGTACTTC.